The clone carrying this T cell receptor beta chain was picked up many times. Its target is unknown. Sample time point: patch test 3, about 24 weeks after DPC sensitization. Treatment reported: therapeutic diphenylcyclopropenone sensitization with weekly scalp DPC. Those who donated were patients with alopecia, 18 to 70 years of age, and suitable for DPC. Via MiXCR, TCRdb re-called the RACE reads, giving one row per CDR3 protein. The sample shows roughly 130,000 distinct CDR3 sequences, approximately 10% of them seen only once. This record comes from a study of human T cells and chemical hapten exposure. Findings and caveats of the study: While controls formed fewer of them, expanded TCRs formed significantly more large CDR3 similarity clusters. Expanded TCR counts at PT1 were positively correlated with the patch test score. TCRs exceeding a frequency of 1 in 1000 stayed unchanged under DPC sensitization.

CDR3 size: 15 residues. Germline V gene lookup returns CDR1 SQVTM and CDR2 ANQGSEA. Trimming at V came to 6 bases and at J to 8 bases, leaving 18 bases not matched to a gene. The source of this sequence is a woman in her fifties or sixties with alopecia areata. Some clones in this sample may be carry-over from other donors' samples. The input for sequencing was whole blood, taken in connection with sensitization to the hapten diphenylcyclopropenone (DPC). The chain has TRBV29-1 and TRBJ1-1; 7 nucleotides match TRBD1. CDR3 DNA sequence: TGCAGCGTGGCTGAAGGCCCGCCGACAGGGCCCGAAGCTTTCTTT. Encoded protein: CSVAEGPPTGPEAFF.